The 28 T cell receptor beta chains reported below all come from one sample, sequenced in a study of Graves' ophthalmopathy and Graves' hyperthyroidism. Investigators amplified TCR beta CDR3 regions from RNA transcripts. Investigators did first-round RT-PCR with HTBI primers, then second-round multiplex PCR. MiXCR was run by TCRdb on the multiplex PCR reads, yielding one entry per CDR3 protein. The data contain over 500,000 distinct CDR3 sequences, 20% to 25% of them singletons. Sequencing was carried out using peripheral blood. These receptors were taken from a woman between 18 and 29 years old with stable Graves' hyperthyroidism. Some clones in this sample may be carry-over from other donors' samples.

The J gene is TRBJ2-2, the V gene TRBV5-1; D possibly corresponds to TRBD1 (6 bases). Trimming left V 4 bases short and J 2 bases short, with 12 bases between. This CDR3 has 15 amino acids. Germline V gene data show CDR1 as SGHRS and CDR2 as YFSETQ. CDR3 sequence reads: CASSTRTVNTGELFF. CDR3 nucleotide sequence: TGCGCCAGCAGCACCCGGACAGTAAACACCGGGGAGCTGTTTTTT. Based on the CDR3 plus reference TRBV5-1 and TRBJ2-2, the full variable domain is KAGVTQTPRYLIKTRGQQVTLSCSPISGHRSVSWYQQTPGQGLQFLFEYFSETQRNKGNFPGRFSGRQFSNSRSEMNVSTLELGDSALYLCASSTRTVNTGELFFGEGSRLTVL.

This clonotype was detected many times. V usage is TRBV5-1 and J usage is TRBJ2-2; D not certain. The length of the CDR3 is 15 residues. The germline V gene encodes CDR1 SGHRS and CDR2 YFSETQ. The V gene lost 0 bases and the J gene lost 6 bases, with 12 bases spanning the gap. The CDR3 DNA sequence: TGCGCCAGCAGCTTGGGGCAGAATGAAGCCGGGGAGCTGTTTTTT. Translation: CASSLGQNEAGELFF.

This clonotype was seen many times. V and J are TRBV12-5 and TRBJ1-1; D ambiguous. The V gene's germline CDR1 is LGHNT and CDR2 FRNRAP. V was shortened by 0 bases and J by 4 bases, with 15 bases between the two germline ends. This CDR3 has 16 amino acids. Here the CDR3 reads CASGLVLSRDPTEAFF. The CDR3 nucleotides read TGTGCTAGTGGTTTGGTACTGTCGAGGGATCCCACTGAAGCTTTCTTT. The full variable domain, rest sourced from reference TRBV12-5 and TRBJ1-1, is DARVTQTPRHKVTEMGQEVTMRCQPILGHNTVFWYRQTMMQGLELLAYFRNRAPLDDSGMPKDRFSAEMPDATLATLKIQPSEPRDSAVYFCASGLVLSRDPTEAFFGQGTRLTVV.

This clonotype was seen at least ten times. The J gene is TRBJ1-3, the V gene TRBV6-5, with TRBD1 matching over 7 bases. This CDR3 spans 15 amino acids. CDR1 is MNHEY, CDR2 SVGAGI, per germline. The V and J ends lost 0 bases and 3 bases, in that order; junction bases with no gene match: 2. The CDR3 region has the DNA TGTGCCAGCAGTTACTCACAGGGGTTTGGAAACACCATATATTTT. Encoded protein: CASSYSQGFGNTIYF.

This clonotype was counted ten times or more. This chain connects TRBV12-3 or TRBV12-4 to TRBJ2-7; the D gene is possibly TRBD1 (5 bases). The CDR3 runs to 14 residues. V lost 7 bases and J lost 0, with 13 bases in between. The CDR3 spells CASISAGRSYEQYF. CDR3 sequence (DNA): TGTGCCAGCATCTCCGCAGGGCGCTCCTACGAGCAGTACTTC.

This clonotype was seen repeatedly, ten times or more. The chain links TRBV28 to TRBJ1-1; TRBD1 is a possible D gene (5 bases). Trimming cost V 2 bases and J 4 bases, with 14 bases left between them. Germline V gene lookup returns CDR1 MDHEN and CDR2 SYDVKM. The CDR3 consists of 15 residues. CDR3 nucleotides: TGTGCCAGCAGTTTAGGGCCTCTCGGGGGCACTGAAGCTTTCTTT. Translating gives CASSLGPLGGTEAFF.

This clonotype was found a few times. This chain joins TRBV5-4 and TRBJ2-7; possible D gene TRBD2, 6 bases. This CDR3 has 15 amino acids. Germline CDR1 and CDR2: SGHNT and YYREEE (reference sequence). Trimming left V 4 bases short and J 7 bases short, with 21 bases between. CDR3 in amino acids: CASSIDSGVMGEQYF. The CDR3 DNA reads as TGTGCCAGCAGCATCGATAGCGGAGTGATGGGTGAGCAGTACTTC.

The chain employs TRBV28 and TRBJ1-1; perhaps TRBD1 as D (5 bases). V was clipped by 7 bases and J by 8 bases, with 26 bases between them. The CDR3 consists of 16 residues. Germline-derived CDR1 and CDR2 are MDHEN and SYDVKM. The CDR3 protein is CASTSWGVRRAVEAFF. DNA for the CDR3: TGTGCCAGCACCTCGTGGGGCGTCCGTAGGGCCGTCGAAGCTTTCTTT.

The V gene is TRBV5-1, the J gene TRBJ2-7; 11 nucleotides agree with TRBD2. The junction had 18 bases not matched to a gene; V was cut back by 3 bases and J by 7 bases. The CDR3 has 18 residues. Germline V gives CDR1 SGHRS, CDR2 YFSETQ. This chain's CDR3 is CASSSLPPVAGGGREQYF. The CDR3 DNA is TGCGCCAGCAGCTCCCTCCCACCAGTAGCGGGAGGGGGTCGGGAGCAGTACTTC. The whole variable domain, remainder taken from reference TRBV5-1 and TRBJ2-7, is KAGVTQTPRYLIKTRGQQVTLSCSPISGHRSVSWYQQTPGQGLQFLFEYFSETQRNKGNFPGRFSGRQFSNSRSEMNVSTLELGDSALYLCASSSLPPVAGGGREQYFGPGTRLTVT.

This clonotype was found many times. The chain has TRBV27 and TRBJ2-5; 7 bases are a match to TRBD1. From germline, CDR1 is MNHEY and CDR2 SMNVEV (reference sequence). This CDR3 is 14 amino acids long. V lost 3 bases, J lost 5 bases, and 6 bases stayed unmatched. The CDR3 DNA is TGTGCCAGCAGTTTTTACAGGGGATCCGAGACCCAGTACTTC. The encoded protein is CASSFYRGSETQYF.

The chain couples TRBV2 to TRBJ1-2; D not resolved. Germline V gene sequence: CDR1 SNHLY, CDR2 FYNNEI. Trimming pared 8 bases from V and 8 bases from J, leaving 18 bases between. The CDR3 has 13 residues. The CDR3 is CASGLDSREGYTF. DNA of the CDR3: TGTGCCAGCGGTCTGGACTCCCGGGAGGGCTACACCTTC.

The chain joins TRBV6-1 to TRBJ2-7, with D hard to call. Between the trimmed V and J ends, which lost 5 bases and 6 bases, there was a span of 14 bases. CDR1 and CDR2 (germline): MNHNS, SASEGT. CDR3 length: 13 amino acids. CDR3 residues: CASSLLPRTEQYF. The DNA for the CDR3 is TGTGCCAGCAGTCTTCTACCCCGCACCGAGCAGTACTTC.

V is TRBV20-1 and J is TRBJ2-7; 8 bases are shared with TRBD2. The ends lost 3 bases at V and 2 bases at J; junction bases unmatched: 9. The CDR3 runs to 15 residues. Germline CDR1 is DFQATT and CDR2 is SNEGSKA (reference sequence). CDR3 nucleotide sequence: TGCAGTGCTAGCAGTGGTAGCGGGGACGCCTACGAGCAGTACTTC. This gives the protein CSASSGSGDAYEQYF.

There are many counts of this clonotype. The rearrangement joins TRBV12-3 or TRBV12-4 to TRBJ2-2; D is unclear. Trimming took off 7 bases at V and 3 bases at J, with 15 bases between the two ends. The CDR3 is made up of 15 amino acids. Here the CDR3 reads CASTSDIGYTGELFF. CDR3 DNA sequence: TGTGCCAGCACCTCAGATATTGGGTACACCGGGGAGCTGTTTTTT.

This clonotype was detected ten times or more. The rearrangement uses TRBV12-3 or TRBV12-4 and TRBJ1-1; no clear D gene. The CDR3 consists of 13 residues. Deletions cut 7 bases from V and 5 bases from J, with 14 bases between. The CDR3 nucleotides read TGTGCCAGCAATCTCCAAGGCCGGACTGAAGCTTTCTTT. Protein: CASNLQGRTEAFF.

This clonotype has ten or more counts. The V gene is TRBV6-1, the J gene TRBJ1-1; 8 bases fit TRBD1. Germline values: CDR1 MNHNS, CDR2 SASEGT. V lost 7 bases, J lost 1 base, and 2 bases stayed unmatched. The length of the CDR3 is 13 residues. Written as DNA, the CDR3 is TGTGCCAGCATCGGACAGGGGAACACTGAAGCTTTCTTT. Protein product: CASIGQGNTEAFF.

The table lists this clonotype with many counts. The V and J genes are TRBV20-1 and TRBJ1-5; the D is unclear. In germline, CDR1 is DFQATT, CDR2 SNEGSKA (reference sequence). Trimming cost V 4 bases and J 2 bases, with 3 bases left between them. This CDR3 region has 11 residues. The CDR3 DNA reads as TGCAGTGCTAAAGGCAATCAGCCCCAGCATTTT. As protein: CSAKGNQPQHF.

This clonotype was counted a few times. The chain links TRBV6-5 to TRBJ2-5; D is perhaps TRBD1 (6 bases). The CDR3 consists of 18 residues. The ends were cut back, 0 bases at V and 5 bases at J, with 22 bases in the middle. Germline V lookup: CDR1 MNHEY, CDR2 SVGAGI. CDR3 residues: CASSYSYTWQGKGETQYF. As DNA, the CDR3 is TGTGCCAGCAGTTACTCCTACACGTGGCAGGGGAAGGGGGAGACCCAGTACTTC.

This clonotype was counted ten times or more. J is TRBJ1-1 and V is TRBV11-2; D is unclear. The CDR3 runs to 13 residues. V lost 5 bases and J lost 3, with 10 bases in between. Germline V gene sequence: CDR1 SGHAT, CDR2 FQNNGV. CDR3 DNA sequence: TGTGCCAGCAGCGCTTGGGTTGACACTGAAGCTTTCTTT. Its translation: CASSAWVDTEAFF.

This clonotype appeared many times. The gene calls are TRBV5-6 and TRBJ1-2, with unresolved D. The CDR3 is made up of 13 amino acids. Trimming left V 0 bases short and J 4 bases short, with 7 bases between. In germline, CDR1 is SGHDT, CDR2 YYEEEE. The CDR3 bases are TGTGCCAGCAGCTTGGGACGGTTCTATGGCTACACCTTC. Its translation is CASSLGRFYGYTF.

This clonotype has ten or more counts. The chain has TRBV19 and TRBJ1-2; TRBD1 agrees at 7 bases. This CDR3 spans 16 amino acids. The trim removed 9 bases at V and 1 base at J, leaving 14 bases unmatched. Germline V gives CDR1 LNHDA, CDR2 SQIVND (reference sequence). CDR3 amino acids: CASSPTGTAINYGYTF. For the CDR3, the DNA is TGTGCCAGCTCTCCAACCGGGACAGCTATTAACTATGGCTACACCTTC. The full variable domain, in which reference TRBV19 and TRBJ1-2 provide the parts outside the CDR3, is DGGITQSPKYLFRKEGQNVTLSCEQNLNHDAMYWYRQDPGQGLRLIYYSQIVNDFQKGDIAEGYSVSREKKESFPLTVTSAQKNPTAFYLCASSPTGTAINYGYTFGSGTRLTVV.

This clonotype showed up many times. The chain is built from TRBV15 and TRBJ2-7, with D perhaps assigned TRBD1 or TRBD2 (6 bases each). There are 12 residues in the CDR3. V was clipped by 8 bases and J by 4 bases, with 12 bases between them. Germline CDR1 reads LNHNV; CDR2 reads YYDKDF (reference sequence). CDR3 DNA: TGTGCCACCGAGGGGGGATCGTACGAGCAGTACTTC. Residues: CATEGGSYEQYF.

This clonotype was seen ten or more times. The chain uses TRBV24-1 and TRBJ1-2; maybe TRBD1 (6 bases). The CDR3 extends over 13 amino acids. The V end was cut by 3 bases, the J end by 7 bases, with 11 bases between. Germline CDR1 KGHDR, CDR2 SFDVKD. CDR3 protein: CATSDGTPGGYTF. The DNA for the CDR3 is TGTGCCACCAGTGATGGGACACCGGGTGGCTACACCTTC.

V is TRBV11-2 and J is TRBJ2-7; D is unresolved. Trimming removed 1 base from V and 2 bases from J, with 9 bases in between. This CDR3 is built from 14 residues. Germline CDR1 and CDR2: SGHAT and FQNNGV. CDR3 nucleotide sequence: TGTGCCAGCAGCTTAGTGGGGTTCCCCTACGAGCAGTACTTC. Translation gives CASSLVGFPYEQYF.

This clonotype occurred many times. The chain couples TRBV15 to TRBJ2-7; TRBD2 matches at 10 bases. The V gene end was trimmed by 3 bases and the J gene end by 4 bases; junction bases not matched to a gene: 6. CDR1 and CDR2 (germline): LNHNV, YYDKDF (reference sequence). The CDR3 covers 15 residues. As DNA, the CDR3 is TGTGCCACCAGCAGCCCGGGACTAGCGCTTTACGAGCAGTACTTC. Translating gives CATSSPGLALYEQYF.

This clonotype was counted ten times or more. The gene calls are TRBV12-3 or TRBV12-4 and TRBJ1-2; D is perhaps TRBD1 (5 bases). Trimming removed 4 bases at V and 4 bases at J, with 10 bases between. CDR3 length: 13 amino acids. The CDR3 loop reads CASSWGGLYGYTF. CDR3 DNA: TGTGCCAGCAGTTGGGGGGGACTCTATGGCTACACCTTC.

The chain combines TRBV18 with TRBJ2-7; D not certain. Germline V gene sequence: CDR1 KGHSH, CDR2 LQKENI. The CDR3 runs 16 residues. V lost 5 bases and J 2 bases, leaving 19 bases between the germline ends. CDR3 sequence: CASSFEIDALPYEQYF. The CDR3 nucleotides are TGTGCCAGCTCATTTGAAATAGACGCCCTACCCTACGAGCAGTACTTC.

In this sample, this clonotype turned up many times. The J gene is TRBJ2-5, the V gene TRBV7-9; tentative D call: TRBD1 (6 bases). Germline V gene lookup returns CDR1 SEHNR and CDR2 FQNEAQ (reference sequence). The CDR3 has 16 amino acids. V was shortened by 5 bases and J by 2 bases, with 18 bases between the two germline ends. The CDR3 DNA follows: TGTGCCAGCAGCCTCCTATCCCGGACAGCTCAAGAGACCCAGTACTTC. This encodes CASSLLSRTAQETQYF.